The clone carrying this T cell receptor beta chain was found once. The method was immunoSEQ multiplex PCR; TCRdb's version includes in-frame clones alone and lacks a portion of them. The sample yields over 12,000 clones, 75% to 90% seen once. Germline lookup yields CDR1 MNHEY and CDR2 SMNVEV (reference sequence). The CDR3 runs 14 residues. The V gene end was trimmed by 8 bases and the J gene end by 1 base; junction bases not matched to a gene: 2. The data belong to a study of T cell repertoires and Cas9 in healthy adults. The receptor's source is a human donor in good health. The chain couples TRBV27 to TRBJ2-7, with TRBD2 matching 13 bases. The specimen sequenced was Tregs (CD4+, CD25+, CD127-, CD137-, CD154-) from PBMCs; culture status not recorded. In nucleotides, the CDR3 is TGTGCCAGCCGGACTAGCGGGAGTTCCTACGAGCAGTACGTC. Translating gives CASRTSGSSYEQYV.